This is a list of T cell receptor beta chains from one sample in a study of PD-L1 blockade in urothelial cancer. Clones were read by immunoSEQ multiplex PCR, and TCRdb kept only the in-frame ones, dropping some. The sample records 70,000 to 80,000 clones, around four fifths being singletons. This material consisted of PBMCs, taken around atezolizumab (anti-PD-L1) treatment. Receptors originate from a man aged 40-49 years with urothelial cancer. The CDR3 runs from the conserved cysteine through the conserved F or W. The D gene is left open where the match is weak. Only part of the rows carry a size: once, few, many, or a class if the clone is expanded.

CDR3	DNA	V	J	D	length	size
CASSRAELNTGELFF	TGTGCCAGCAGCCGAGCGGAACTGAACACCGGGGAGCTGTTTTTT	TRBV7-8	TRBJ2-2	.	15	.
CASSPPGGHNEQFF	TGTGCCAGCAGTCCCCCAGGGGGCCACAATGAGCAGTTCTTC	TRBV2	TRBJ2-1	TRBD1	14	.
CASSLLAAGSSYEQYF	TGTGCCAGCAGCTTACTGGCAGCGGGAAGCTCCTACGAGCAGTACTTC	TRBV7-3	TRBJ2-7	TRBD2	16	.
CASSPQTAPLGTQYF	TGTGCCAGCAGTCCCCAGACAGCGCCCCTGGGTACGCAGTATTTT	TRBV28	TRBJ2-3	.	15	.
CAWRRLLAGGFNEQFF	TGTGCCTGGAGGCGCCTTCTAGCGGGAGGGTTCAATGAGCAGTTCTTC	TRBV30	TRBJ2-1	TRBD2	16	.
CASSLAGFSYEQYF	TGTGCCAGCAGTTTAGCGGGTTTCTCCTACGAGCAGTACTTC	TRBV28	TRBJ2-7	.	14	.
CASSFPGGTGELFF	TGTGCCAGCAGCTTTCCAGGGGGAACCGGGGAGCTGTTTTTT	TRBV7-9	TRBJ2-2	TRBD1	14	once
CASSSNRGNTGELFF	TGTGCCAGCAGTTCTAACAGGGGAAACACCGGGGAGCTGTTTTTT	TRBV6-5	TRBJ2-2	TRBD1	15	.
CASSLGGPSGYEQYF	TGTGCCAGTAGTCTTGGGGGGCCTAGCGGCTACGAGCAGTACTTC	TRBV19	TRBJ2-7	.	15	.
CASSSRRTSGLYEQFF	TGTGCCAGCAGCTCACGTAGGACTAGCGGCCTCTATGAGCAGTTCTTC	TRBV28	TRBJ2-1	TRBD2	16	.
CASSTGPNEQYF	TGTGCCAGTAGTACAGGGCCCAACGAGCAGTACTTC	TRBV19	TRBJ2-7	.	12	few
CAGKTGQSTEAFF	TGTGCCGGTAAGACAGGCCAAAGCACTGAAGCTTTCTTT	TRBV2	TRBJ1-1	.	13	.
CASSQGTGGDEQYF	TGTGCCAGCAGCCAGGGGACAGGGGGGGACGAGCAGTACTTC	TRBV7-9	TRBJ2-7	TRBD1	14	.
CASSTPGQVSYEQYF	TGTGCCAGCAGTACCCCGGGACAGGTCTCCTACGAGCAGTACTTC	TRBV6-5	TRBJ2-7	TRBD1	15	.
CASKDLTSLAGGSEQYF	TGTGCCAGCAAGGATCTCACGTCCCTAGCGGGAGGGAGCGAGCAGTACTTC	TRBV27	TRBJ2-7	TRBD2	17	.
CASSSLSSGANVLTF	TGTGCCAGCAGTTCCCTAAGCTCTGGGGCCAACGTCCTGACTTTC	TRBV27	TRBJ2-6	.	15	.
CASSLGRGGYNEQFF	TGTGCCAGCAGCTTAGGCCGGGGAGGATACAATGAGCAGTTCTTC	TRBV7-9	TRBJ2-1	.	15	.
CSASQFETQYF	TGCAGTGCTAGCCAGTTTGAGACCCAGTACTTC	TRBV20-1	TRBJ2-5	.	11	few
CASRGQPYGYTF	TGTGCCAGTAGAGGACAGCCCTATGGCTACACCTTC	TRBV19	TRBJ1-2	.	12	.
CASKTGQGYSNQPQHF	TGTGCCAGTAAGACTGGACAGGGGTATAGCAATCAGCCCCAGCATTTT	TRBV19	TRBJ1-5	TRBD1	16	.
CASSGTFNQPQHF	TGTGCCAGCAGTGGGACATTTAATCAGCCCCAGCATTTT	TRBV2	TRBJ1-5	.	13	few
CASSVSASRETQYF	TGTGCCAGCAGTGTGAGCGCCTCTCGAGAGACCCAGTACTTC	TRBV6-4	TRBJ2-5	.	14	.
CSVGSSGRAYNEQFF	TGCAGCGTTGGTTCTAGCGGGAGGGCATACAATGAGCAGTTCTTC	TRBV29-1	TRBJ2-1	TRBD2	15	once
CASSIGSSYNEQFF	TGTGCCAGTAGTATAGGTAGCTCCTACAATGAGCAGTTCTTC	TRBV19	TRBJ2-1	.	14	.
CASSYSQGAGYEQYF	TGTGCCAGCAGTTACTCCCAGGGGGCGGGTTACGAGCAGTACTTC	TRBV6-6	TRBJ2-7	TRBD1	15	.
CASSLQNYEQYF	TGTGCCAGCAGTTTACAGAACTACGAGCAGTACTTC	TRBV28	TRBJ2-7	.	12	.
CASSSPTGLRQTEAFF	TGTGCCAGCAGCTCCCCGACAGGACTGAGGCAAACTGAAGCTTTCTTT	TRBV11-2	TRBJ1-1	.	16	.
CASSDVQGMDTQYF	TGTGCCAGCAGTGACGTTCAGGGTATGGATACGCAGTATTTT	TRBV2	TRBJ2-3	.	14	.
CAIRTSGHRTDTQYF	TGTGCCATCCGGACTAGCGGCCACCGCACAGATACGCAGTATTTT	TRBV2	TRBJ2-3	TRBD2	15	.
CASSETGTEAFF	TGTGCCAGCAGTGAAACAGGGACTGAAGCTTTCTTT	TRBV6-1	TRBJ1-1	.	12	.
CASSLTSAGSYEQYF	TGTGCCAGCAGTCTGACTAGCGCGGGGTCCTACGAGCAGTACTTC	TRBV27	TRBJ2-7	TRBD2	15	.
CASSVNGGGTEAFF	TGTGCCAGTAGTGTAAACGGGGGGGGGACTGAAGCTTTCTTT	TRBV19	TRBJ1-1	.	14	.
CASSEGGNQYF	TGTGCCAGCAGTGAAGGAGGTAACCAGTACTTC	TRBV6-1	TRBJ2-5	.	11	.
CASNWAPASSGANVLTF	TGTGCCAGCAATTGGGCGCCCGCGTCCTCTGGGGCCAACGTCCTGACTTTC	TRBV2	TRBJ2-6	.	17	.
CASSWGVGASYEQYF	TGTGCCAGCAGCTGGGGGGTAGGGGCCTCCTACGAGCAGTACTTC	TRBV7-6	TRBJ2-7	.	15	.
CASSSPGLENTGELFF	TGTGCCAGCAGCTCACCGGGACTAGAGAACACCGGGGAGCTGTTTTTT	TRBV5-4	TRBJ2-2	TRBD2	16	few
CASSYWGQGANEQYF	TGTGCCAGCAGTTACTGGGGACAGGGGGCCAACGAGCAGTACTTC	TRBV6-6	TRBJ2-7	TRBD1	15	.
CASSRMVGVGDTEAFF	TGTGCCAGCAGCCGAATGGTAGGGGTAGGGGACACTGAAGCTTTCTTT	TRBV28	TRBJ1-1	.	16	.
CASSGGHNQPQHF	TGTGCCTCTTCGGGCGGACACAATCAGCCCCAGCATTTT	TRBV30	TRBJ1-5	.	13	few
CASSTGLGQPQHF	TGTGCCAGTAGTACAGGGTTGGGTCAGCCCCAGCATTTT	TRBV19	TRBJ1-5	.	13	once
CSVEDRTYEQYF	TGCAGCGTTGAGGACAGGACGTACGAGCAGTACTTC	TRBV29-1	TRBJ2-7	TRBD1	12	.
CASSLALAGGEGEQYF	TGTGCCAGCTCACTGGCGCTAGCGGGAGGGGAAGGCGAGCAGTACTTC	TRBV18	TRBJ2-7	TRBD2	16	few
CASTFGLRGGSGNTIYF	TGTGCCAGCACTTTTGGCCTAAGGGGTGGCTCTGGAAACACCATATATTTT	TRBV28	TRBJ1-3	.	17	.
CASSLAGFSGNTIYF	TGTGCCAGCAGCTTGGCAGGATTCTCTGGAAACACCATATATTTT	TRBV5-8	TRBJ1-3	.	15	.
CASSLEGRVTGELFF	TGCGCCAGCAGCTTGGAAGGGCGGGTCACCGGGGAGCTGTTTTTT	TRBV5-1	TRBJ2-2	.	15	.
CASSLAGGPVQPQHF	TGCGCCAGCAGCTTGGCCGGGGGGCCCGTTCAGCCCCAGCATTTT	TRBV5-1	TRBJ1-5	.	15	once
CASSLSGRVQPQHF	TGTGCCAGCAGTTTATCGGGGAGGGTTCAGCCCCAGCATTTT	TRBV27	TRBJ1-5	.	14	few
CASSPGGIGGYGYTF	TGTGCCAGCAGCCCAGGGGGCATTGGGGGATATGGCTACACCTTC	TRBV11-3	TRBJ1-2	TRBD1	15	.
CASSFSPYSNQPQHF	TGTGCCAGCAGTTTTTCTCCTTATAGCAATCAGCCCCAGCATTTT	TRBV27	TRBJ1-5	.	15	.
CASSPTENTIYF	TGTGCCAGCTCACCCACAGAGAACACCATATATTTT	TRBV18	TRBJ1-3	.	12	.